These T cell receptor beta chains were read from a single sample in a study of T-cell reconstitution after alpha-beta-depleted transplantation in children. TCRdb redid the calling of the PCR reads with MiXCR, one entry per CDR3 protein. This sample carries 350,000 to 400,000 distinct CDR3 sequences, 10% to 15% of them seen once, and the ten largest clones take approximately 4.2%. The starting material was PBMCs, obtained from the stem cell graft. The receptors here all came from a human donor who donated a stem cell graft to a child with Fanconi anemia. Both conserved end residues are part of each CDR3. Fields, in order: D gene, J gene, V gene, clone size, CDR3 protein. D genes are given only for firm matches. The size field is filled for only some rows; it gives once, few, many or a size class.

d_gene: NA
j_gene: TRBJ1-4
v_gene: TRBV6-5
abundance: few
CDR3aa: CASSYPPRVSEKLFF

d_gene: TRBD1
j_gene: TRBJ1-1
v_gene: TRBV19
abundance: many
CDR3aa: CASSPWTGVNTEAFF

d_gene: TRBD1
j_gene: TRBJ1-1
v_gene: TRBV6-5
abundance: NA
CDR3aa: CASSYSTGGAEAFF

d_gene: NA
j_gene: TRBJ1-1
v_gene: TRBV7-6
abundance: few
CDR3aa: CASSLGPDPNTEAFF

d_gene: TRBD1
j_gene: TRBJ2-5
v_gene: TRBV6-6
abundance: NA
CDR3aa: CASRDRGVETQYF

d_gene: NA
j_gene: TRBJ1-1
v_gene: TRBV18
abundance: NA
CDR3aa: CASSPSRDQAFF

d_gene: NA
j_gene: TRBJ2-5
v_gene: TRBV5-6
abundance: few
CDR3aa: CASSLKGTGPQETQYF

d_gene: NA
j_gene: TRBJ1-2
v_gene: TRBV12-3/TRBV12-4
abundance: NA
CDR3aa: CALLRGYDYGYTF

d_gene: TRBD1
j_gene: TRBJ1-1
v_gene: TRBV7-9
abundance: NA
CDR3aa: CASSFGGGRLNTEAFF

d_gene: NA
j_gene: TRBJ1-1
v_gene: TRBV5-1
abundance: many
CDR3aa: CASSLQGVGTEAFF

d_gene: NA
j_gene: TRBJ2-3
v_gene: TRBV5-1
abundance: NA
CDR3aa: CASSVRPGDTQYF

d_gene: NA
j_gene: TRBJ2-5
v_gene: TRBV6-2/TRBV6-3
abundance: NA
CDR3aa: CASSPPGLEETQYF

d_gene: TRBD2
j_gene: TRBJ2-1
v_gene: TRBV5-1
abundance: NA
CDR3aa: CASSLPGGYYNEQFF

d_gene: TRBD1
j_gene: TRBJ2-2
v_gene: TRBV10-3
abundance: NA
CDR3aa: CAISLDRGLLANTGELFF

d_gene: NA
j_gene: TRBJ2-5
v_gene: TRBV7-8
abundance: few
CDR3aa: CASSLGWTAQETQYF

d_gene: TRBD1
j_gene: TRBJ2-5
v_gene: TRBV5-1
abundance: few
CDR3aa: CASSYTGTAEETQYF

d_gene: NA
j_gene: TRBJ2-7
v_gene: TRBV3-1
abundance: NA
CDR3aa: CASSQVGGGGEQYF

d_gene: NA
j_gene: TRBJ1-6
v_gene: TRBV30
abundance: few
CDR3aa: CAWSAGLEGSPLHF

d_gene: NA
j_gene: TRBJ1-1
v_gene: TRBV7-2
abundance: NA
CDR3aa: CASSFRVGGTGTEAFF

d_gene: TRBD2
j_gene: TRBJ2-1
v_gene: TRBV20-1
abundance: many
CDR3aa: CSARSGGLYNEQFF

d_gene: NA
j_gene: TRBJ1-1
v_gene: TRBV4-3
abundance: NA
CDR3aa: CASSHGGGTEAFF

d_gene: NA
j_gene: TRBJ1-6
v_gene: TRBV18
abundance: few
CDR3aa: CVSSPRSSYNSPLHF

d_gene: NA
j_gene: TRBJ1-2
v_gene: TRBV15
abundance: many
CDR3aa: CATSSLQANYGYTF

d_gene: TRBD1
j_gene: TRBJ1-5
v_gene: TRBV12-3/TRBV12-4
abundance: few
CDR3aa: CASSLTGRGQPQHF

d_gene: NA
j_gene: TRBJ1-2
v_gene: TRBV10-3
abundance: few
CDR3aa: CAINQGLNYGYTF

d_gene: TRBD1
j_gene: TRBJ2-5
v_gene: TRBV3-1
abundance: many
CDR3aa: CASDRAKETQYF

d_gene: TRBD2
j_gene: TRBJ2-1
v_gene: TRBV6-5
abundance: few
CDR3aa: CASSWTSGRNEQFF

d_gene: TRBD1
j_gene: TRBJ2-7
v_gene: TRBV11-1
abundance: NA
CDR3aa: CASSSQTGRLGEQYF

d_gene: NA
j_gene: TRBJ1-2
v_gene: TRBV12-3/TRBV12-4
abundance: few
CDR3aa: CASSTTVWANYGYTF

d_gene: NA
j_gene: TRBJ2-3
v_gene: TRBV25-1
abundance: NA
CDR3aa: CASSRGSAGADTQYF

d_gene: NA
j_gene: TRBJ1-3
v_gene: TRBV5-6
abundance: NA
CDR3aa: CASSYFGNTIYF

d_gene: NA
j_gene: TRBJ1-4
v_gene: TRBV11-1
abundance: few
CDR3aa: CASTPEIGRVGINEKLFF

d_gene: NA
j_gene: TRBJ1-2
v_gene: TRBV5-1
abundance: few
CDR3aa: CASSRDGDYGYTF

d_gene: TRBD1
j_gene: TRBJ1-2
v_gene: TRBV2
abundance: many
CDR3aa: CASSGDREAGYGYTF

d_gene: TRBD2
j_gene: TRBJ2-5
v_gene: TRBV5-1
abundance: NA
CDR3aa: CASGRLAGPGETQYF

d_gene: TRBD2
j_gene: TRBJ2-1
v_gene: TRBV9
abundance: many
CDR3aa: CASSVEAGVKNEQFF

d_gene: NA
j_gene: TRBJ2-3
v_gene: TRBV29-1
abundance: many
CDR3aa: CSVSGTDGRTDTQYF

d_gene: NA
j_gene: TRBJ2-3
v_gene: TRBV5-8
abundance: NA
CDR3aa: CASSFPEFTDTQYF

d_gene: NA
j_gene: TRBJ2-2
v_gene: TRBV12-3/TRBV12-4
abundance: many
CDR3aa: CASSLGGAGELFF

d_gene: TRBD2
j_gene: TRBJ2-1
v_gene: TRBV5-1
abundance: NA
CDR3aa: CASSSGTTARNEQFF

d_gene: NA
j_gene: TRBJ2-7
v_gene: TRBV2
abundance: NA
CDR3aa: CASQGAAAYEQYF

d_gene: TRBD1
j_gene: TRBJ1-1
v_gene: TRBV5-1
abundance: many
CDR3aa: CASSLTGPNTEAFF

d_gene: NA
j_gene: TRBJ1-3
v_gene: TRBV4-3
abundance: NA
CDR3aa: CASSQDTGSSGNTIYF

d_gene: NA
j_gene: TRBJ2-6
v_gene: TRBV15
abundance: many
CDR3aa: CATSREARSGANVLTF

d_gene: NA
j_gene: TRBJ2-5
v_gene: TRBV5-1
abundance: few
CDR3aa: CASSSKHPGETQYF

d_gene: TRBD2
j_gene: TRBJ2-1
v_gene: TRBV30
abundance: few
CDR3aa: CAWSPASGGSNEQFF

d_gene: NA
j_gene: TRBJ2-6
v_gene: TRBV2
abundance: NA
CDR3aa: CASTAGGPSSGANVLTF

d_gene: NA
j_gene: TRBJ1-5
v_gene: TRBV5-5
abundance: NA
CDR3aa: CASSLTTDNQPQHF

d_gene: TRBD2
j_gene: TRBJ2-1
v_gene: TRBV27
abundance: NA
CDR3aa: CASSPLAGGAEQFF

d_gene: NA
j_gene: TRBJ1-1
v_gene: TRBV12-3/TRBV12-4
abundance: many
CDR3aa: CASRRRRGLNTEAFF

d_gene: TRBD1
j_gene: TRBJ1-1
v_gene: TRBV7-2
abundance: many
CDR3aa: CASSWTGGGTEAFF

d_gene: NA
j_gene: TRBJ1-1
v_gene: TRBV10-3
abundance: many
CDR3aa: CAISADSARKAFF

d_gene: NA
j_gene: TRBJ2-5
v_gene: TRBV18
abundance: NA
CDR3aa: CASSPGRDTNWETQYF

d_gene: NA
j_gene: TRBJ2-3
v_gene: TRBV27
abundance: few
CDR3aa: CATLATGRGGTDTQYF

d_gene: TRBD1
j_gene: TRBJ1-5
v_gene: TRBV20-1
abundance: NA
CDR3aa: CSARSTGGAQYSNQPQHF